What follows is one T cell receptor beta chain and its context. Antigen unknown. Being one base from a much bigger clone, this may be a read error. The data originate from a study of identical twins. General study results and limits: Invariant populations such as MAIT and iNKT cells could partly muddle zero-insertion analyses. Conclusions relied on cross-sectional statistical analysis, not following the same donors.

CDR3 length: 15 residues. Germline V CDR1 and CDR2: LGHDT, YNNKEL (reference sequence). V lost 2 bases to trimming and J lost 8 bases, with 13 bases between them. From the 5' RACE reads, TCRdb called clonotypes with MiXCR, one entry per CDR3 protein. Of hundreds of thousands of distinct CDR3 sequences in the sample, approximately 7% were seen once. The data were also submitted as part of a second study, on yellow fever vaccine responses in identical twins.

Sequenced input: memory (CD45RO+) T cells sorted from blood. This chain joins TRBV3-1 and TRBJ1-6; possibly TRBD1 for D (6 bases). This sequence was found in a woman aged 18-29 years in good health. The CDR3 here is CASSQSPGVDSPLHF. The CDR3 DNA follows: TGTGCCAGCAGCCAATCTCCAGGGGTCGATTCACCCCTCCACTTT.